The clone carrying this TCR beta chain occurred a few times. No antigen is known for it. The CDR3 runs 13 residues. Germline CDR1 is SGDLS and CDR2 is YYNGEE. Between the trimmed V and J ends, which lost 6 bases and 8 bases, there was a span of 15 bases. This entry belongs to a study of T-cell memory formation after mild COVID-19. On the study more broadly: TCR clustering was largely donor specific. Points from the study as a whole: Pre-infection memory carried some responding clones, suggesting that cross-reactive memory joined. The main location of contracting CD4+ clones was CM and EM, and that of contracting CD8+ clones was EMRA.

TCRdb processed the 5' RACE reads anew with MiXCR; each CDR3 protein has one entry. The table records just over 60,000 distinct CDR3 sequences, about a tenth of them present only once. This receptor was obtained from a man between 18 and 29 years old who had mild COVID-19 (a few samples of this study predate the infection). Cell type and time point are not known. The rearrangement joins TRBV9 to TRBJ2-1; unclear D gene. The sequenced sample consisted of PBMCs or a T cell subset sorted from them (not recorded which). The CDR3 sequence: CASNLWGIHEQFF. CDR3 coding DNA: TGTGCCAGCAACCTCTGGGGTATCCATGAGCAGTTCTTC.